This T cell receptor beta chain came from a study of cytomegalovirus exposure and HLA in healthy donors. Study results and limitations: With further analysis later on, most CMV-associated TCR beta chains appeared HLA-restricted.

Primers included in the PCR were 60 Vbeta and 13 Jbeta primers. Only in-frame clones appear in the TCRdb table, and some are missing; sequencing was by immunoSEQ multiplex PCR. Here the sample spans more than 90,000 clones, approximately 85% being singletons. The CDR3 length is 14 residues. Germline CDR1 SGHTA, CDR2 FQGTGA. Trimming took 4 bases from V and 2 from J; bases not matched to a gene: 4. Points on this clone: The antigen is undetermined.

Source material: PBMCs. The source of this sequence is a man aged 25-45 years in good health and CMV-seronegative. This chain uses TRBV7-3 with TRBJ2-5; TRBD2 agrees at 7 bases. The CDR3 sequence is CASSSMGGQETQYF. The CDR3 DNA follows: TGTGCCAGCAGCTCCATGGGGGGGCAAGAGACCCAGTACTTC.